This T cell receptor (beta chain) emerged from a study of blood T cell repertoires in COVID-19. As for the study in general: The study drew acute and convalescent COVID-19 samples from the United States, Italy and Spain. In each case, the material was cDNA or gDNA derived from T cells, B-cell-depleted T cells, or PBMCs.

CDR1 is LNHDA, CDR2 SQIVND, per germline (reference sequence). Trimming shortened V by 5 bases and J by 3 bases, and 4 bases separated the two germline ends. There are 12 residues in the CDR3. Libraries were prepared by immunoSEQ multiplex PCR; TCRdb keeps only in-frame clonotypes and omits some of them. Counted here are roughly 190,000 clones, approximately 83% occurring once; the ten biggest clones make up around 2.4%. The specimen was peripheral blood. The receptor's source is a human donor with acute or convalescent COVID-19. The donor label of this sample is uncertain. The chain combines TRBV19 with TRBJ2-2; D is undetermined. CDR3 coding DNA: TGTGCCAGTAGTCAGTACACCGGGGAGCTGTTTTTT. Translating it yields CASSQYTGELFF.